Below are 20 T cell receptor beta chains sequenced from a single sample in a study of T cells in localized non-small cell lung cancer. TCRdb's table, derived via immunoSEQ multiplex PCR, lists solely in-frame clones and lacks some. The sample records over 50,000 clones, 90% being singletons. This material consisted of peripheral blood, taken before any cancer treatment. These receptors all come from a woman aged 40-69 years with stage I lung adenocarcinoma.

A few counts support this clone. The chain joins TRBV19 to TRBJ2-1; TRBD2 matches at 9 bases. From germline, CDR1 is LNHDA and CDR2 SQIVND (reference sequence). The CDR3 is made up of 15 amino acids. V shed 5 bases and J 0 bases; nucleotides not matched to a gene: 2. The CDR3 is CASSFSGSSYNEQFF. In nucleotides, the CDR3 is TGTGCCAGTAGTTTTAGCGGGAGCTCCTACAATGAGCAGTTCTTC.

The table lists this clone with a few counts. The J gene is TRBJ1-1, the V gene TRBV19; D may be TRBD1 (6 bases). V was cut by 6 bases and J by 0 bases, with 11 bases left in between. CDR1 LNHDA and CDR2 SQIVND come from the germline V gene (reference sequence). CDR3 size: 14 residues. The CDR3 nucleotides are TGTGCCAGTAGAAAACAGGGTATGAACACTGAAGCTTTCTTT. Translated: CASRKQGMNTEAFF.

The chain uses TRBV6-5 and TRBJ2-1, with no clear D. The CDR3 covers 14 residues. In germline, CDR1 is MNHEY, CDR2 SVGAGI. V shed 0 bases and J shed 9 bases, with 12 bases lying between them. CDR3 residues: CASSYSVWVTEQFF. DNA for the CDR3: TGTGCCAGCAGTTACTCGGTCTGGGTCACTGAGCAGTTCTTC.

In its sample, this clone was seen a few times. This rearrangement joins TRBV19 to TRBJ1-1, with D uncertain. V lost 7 bases and J lost 9, with 12 bases in between. Germline assignment: CDR1 LNHDA and CDR2 SQIVND (reference sequence). The CDR3 consists of 11 residues. The CDR3 loop reads CASILGRKAFF. The CDR3, as DNA: TGTGCCAGTATTCTTGGGAGAAAAGCTTTCTTT.

The rearrangement links TRBV6-5 to TRBJ1-1; D is unresolved. The CDR3 is made up of 14 amino acids. Per the germline V gene, CDR1 is MNHEY and CDR2 is SVGAGI. Deletions cut 7 bases from V and 1 base from J, with 13 bases between. The CDR3 nucleotides read TGTGCCAGCATAAGGAACACGTGGAACACTGAAGCTTTCTTT. This translates into CASIRNTWNTEAFF.

V gene TRBV28 combines with J gene TRBJ1-2; weak D call: TRBD1 (5 bases). V shed 9 bases and J shed 8 bases, with 16 bases lying between them. This CDR3 has 12 residues. CDR1 is MDHEN, CDR2 SYDVKM, per germline. The CDR3 protein is CASLWGVGGYTF. The CDR3, as DNA: TGTGCCAGTTTATGGGGCGTCGGAGGCTACACCTTC.

The chain uses TRBV18 and TRBJ1-2; unclear D gene. Germline-derived CDR1 and CDR2 are KGHSH and LQKENI. Trimming took 3 bases from V and 8 from J, leaving 10 bases between them. This CDR3 is built from 12 residues. CDR3 sequence: CASSPGRYGYTF. The CDR3 bases are TGTGCCAGCTCACCCGGGAGGTACGGCTACACCTTC.

V is TRBV6-5 and J is TRBJ1-1; D not resolved. CDR3 size: 13 residues. Trimming cost V 7 bases and J 9 bases, with 18 bases left between them. Looked up from germline, CDR1 is MNHEY and CDR2 is SVGAGI. CDR3 region: CASTFYAGAQAFF. As DNA, the CDR3 is TGTGCCAGCACTTTCTATGCCGGTGCCCAAGCTTTCTTT.

The table lists this clone with a few counts. The rearrangement joins TRBV30 to TRBJ2-7; no firm D call. With 5 bases removed from V and 2 bases from J, the gap between germline ends came to 13 bases. The CDR3 length is 13 residues. Germline CDR1 and CDR2: GTSNPN and SVGIG (reference sequence). The CDR3 region has the DNA TGTGCCTGGTCATGGGGTACTGCCTACGAGCAGTACTTC. It translates to CAWSWGTAYEQYF.

J is TRBJ1-2 and V is TRBV19; D may be TRBD1 (6 bases). The CDR3 is made up of 14 amino acids. The germline CDR1 and CDR2 sequences are LNHDA and SQIVND (reference sequence). Trimming pared 9 bases from V and 4 bases from J, leaving 18 bases between. The CDR3 loop reads CASRRTVNSYGYTF. The CDR3 coding sequence is TGTGCCAGCCGTCGGACAGTCAATAGCTATGGCTACACCTTC.

This sequence joins TRBV19 and TRBJ2-5; D may correspond to TRBD1 or TRBD2 (6 bases each). The CDR3 has 15 residues. V was cut by 4 bases and J by 4 bases, with 16 bases left in between. CDR1 is LNHDA, CDR2 SQIVND, per germline (reference sequence). CDR3 DNA: TGTGCCAGTAGTAAACAGGGAGTCGGGGGAGAGACCCAGTACTTC. Residues: CASSKQGVGGETQYF. The full variable domain, rest sourced from reference TRBV19 and TRBJ2-5, is DGGITQSPKYLFRKEGQNVTLSCEQNLNHDAMYWYRQDPGQGLRLIYYSQIVNDFQKGDIAEGYSVSREKKESFPLTVTSAQKNPTAFYLCASSKQGVGGETQYFGPGTRLLVL.

The chain couples TRBV5-8 to TRBJ1-2; the D is unclear. V was cut by 4 bases and J by 4 bases, with 23 bases left in between. The CDR3 has 17 amino acids. Germline V gene data show CDR1 as SGHTS and CDR2 as YDEGEE. CDR3 DNA sequence: TGTGCCAGCAGCCAAGATTCCTCCCTCGCCTTACGCTATGGCTACACCTTC. Translation: CASSQDSSLALRYGYTF.

J is TRBJ1-1 and V is TRBV19; D not resolved. V was cut by 6 bases and J by 1 base, with 6 bases left in between. The germline CDR1 and CDR2 sequences are LNHDA and SQIVND (reference sequence). The CDR3 consists of 12 residues. CDR3 residues: CASRQRNTEAFF. CDR3 nucleotides: TGTGCCAGTAGACAGAGGAACACTGAAGCTTTCTTT.

V and J are TRBV14 and TRBJ2-7, with 16 nucleotides matching TRBD2. CDR1 is SGHDN and CDR2 is FVKESK in the germline V gene. The CDR3 is made up of 20 amino acids. V lost 2 bases to trimming and J lost 3 bases; unmatched junction nucleotides: 13. The CDR3 sequence: CASSQLTGTSGRAVDYEQYF. In nucleotides, the CDR3 is TGTGCCAGCAGCCAACTCACCGGGACTAGCGGGAGGGCGGTCGACTACGAGCAGTACTTC. The variable domain in full, completed from reference TRBV14 and TRBJ2-7, reads EAGVTQFPSHSVIEKGQTVTLRCDPISGHDNLYWYRRVMGKEIKFLLHFVKESKQDESGMPNNRFLAERTGGTYSTLKVQPAELEDSGVYFCASSQLTGTSGRAVDYEQYFGPGTRLTVT.

Only a few counts were recorded for this clone. The gene calls are TRBV6-1 and TRBJ2-7, with TRBD2 matching over 14 bases. Germline trimming cut 6 bases from V and 5 bases from J; bases unmatched to any gene: 3. The CDR3 sequence is 14 residues long. The germline V gene has CDR1 MNHNS and CDR2 SASEGT. The CDR3 DNA sequence: TGTGCCAGCAGGGGGACTAGCGGGAGCCACGAGCAGTACTTC. It yields the protein CASRGTSGSHEQYF.

This chain connects TRBV6-1 to TRBJ1-5, with TRBD1 as a possible D gene (5 bases). The CDR3 extends over 15 amino acids. CDR1 and CDR2 from the germline V gene are MNHNS and SASEGT. The V gene lost 5 bases and the J gene lost 0 bases, with 11 bases spanning the gap. CDR3 region: CASSSGTDSNQPQHF. CDR3 DNA sequence: TGTGCCAGCAGTTCCGGGACGGATAGCAATCAGCCCCAGCATTTT.

This chain uses TRBV9 with TRBJ1-1, with 10 bases aligning to TRBD1. The V gene's germline CDR1 is SGDLS and CDR2 YYNGEE. Trimming removed 4 bases from V and 4 bases from J; junction bases left unmatched: 7. CDR3 length equals 15 residues. The CDR3 DNA is TGTGCCAGCAGCCACGGGACAGGGGAAGGCACTGAAGCTTTCTTT. Protein sequence: CASSHGTGEGTEAFF.

The chain couples TRBV29-1 to TRBJ1-4; a weak D match, TRBD1 (5 bases). CDR3 length equals 17 residues. Germline CDR1 and CDR2: SQVTM and ANQGSEA. Trimming left V 4 bases short and J 0 bases short, with 18 bases between. In DNA form, the CDR3 reads TGCAGCGTTGTCGGGGACTCGAAGGGGACAACTAATGAAAAACTGTTTTTT. As protein: CSVVGDSKGTTNEKLFF. Filled out from reference TRBV29-1 and TRBJ1-4, the complete variable domain reads SAVISQKPSRDICQRGTSLTIQCQVDSQVTMMFWYRQQPGQSLTLIATANQGSEATYESGFVIDKFPISRPNLTFSTLTVSNMSPEDSSIYLCSVVGDSKGTTNEKLFFGSGTQLSVL.

The V call is TRBV20-1, the J call TRBJ2-7; no reliable D call. This CDR3 has 10 residues. Germline V gives CDR1 DFQATT, CDR2 SNEGSKA (reference sequence). Trimming took off 4 bases at V and 3 bases at J, with 4 bases between the two ends. CDR3 coding DNA: TGCAGTGCTAAAGACTACGAGCAGTACTTC. Translated, it gives CSAKDYEQYF.

This chain uses TRBV2 with TRBJ2-5, with TRBD1 as a possible D gene (5 bases). Germline CDR1 is SNHLY and CDR2 is FYNNEI. The CDR3 has 17 amino acids. Trimming removed 4 bases at V and 1 base at J, with 19 bases between. CDR3 region: CASSVSIGRQLQETQYF. The CDR3 DNA follows: TGTGCCAGCAGTGTTTCCATTGGACGACAGCTCCAAGAGACCCAGTACTTC.